The entry below describes one T cell receptor (beta chain). Antigen unknown. Per CD8+ T cell subset, triplicate sorts of 250,000 to 350,000 cells each were done. Naive CD8+ T lymphocytes were specified as CD45RO-CCR7+CD27+CD95-. This entry belongs to a study of CXCR3-negative and CXCR3-positive naive CD8 T cells. Broader study findings: A higher hydrophobicity marked the TRB CDR3s of CXCR3-positive naive cells versus CXCR3-negative naive cells. TCR interaction strength was inferred from TRB CDR3 physicochemistry, as CD5 matched across naive subsets.

Germline CDR1 reads MNHEY; CDR2 reads SVGEGT. CDR3 size: 14 residues. UMI labels and 5' RACE were used to prepare the TRB cDNA libraries. TCRdb reprocessed the 5' RACE reads and keeps a single row for each CDR3 protein, giving no DNA. The listing records 80,000 to 95,000 distinct CDR3 sequences. The sequence was obtained from a human donor in good health. Some clones in this sample may be carry-over from other donors' samples. V gene TRBV6-2 or TRBV6-3 combines with J gene TRBJ2-5; as DNA is missing, the TRBD2 call by TCRdb cannot be tested. Sequencing was carried out using naive CXCR3- CD8+ T cells from blood. Subset defined: CD45RO-CCR7+CD27+CD95- naive CD8+ T cells lacking CXCR3 (TNR3-). CDR3 residues: CASSPLAAQETQYF.